This TCR beta chain is from a study of naive and memory T cell subsets. The library had UMIs added by 3' ligation of an oligonucleotide to TCR cDNA. This clonotype was seen at least ten times. Germline CDR1 and CDR2: SGHDN and FVKESK. The V end was cut by 0 bases, the J end by 0 bases, with 8 bases between. This CDR3 is 15 amino acids long. Amplification of ligated cDNA took four PCR rounds with SP2 and nested alpha and beta constant primers. For blood and skin samples, reverse transcription used TCR alpha and beta constant primers. TCRdb processed the 5' RACE reads anew with MiXCR; each CDR3 protein has one entry. The table records roughly 48,000 distinct CDR3 sequences, 4.7% of them present only once.

This TCR came from a female donor in good health. The chain is built from TRBV14 and TRBJ1-1; D gene uncertain. The CDR3 DNA follows: TGTGCCAGCAGCCAAGATCACGGGATGAACACTGAAGCTTTCTTT. Translating it yields CASSQDHGMNTEAFF.